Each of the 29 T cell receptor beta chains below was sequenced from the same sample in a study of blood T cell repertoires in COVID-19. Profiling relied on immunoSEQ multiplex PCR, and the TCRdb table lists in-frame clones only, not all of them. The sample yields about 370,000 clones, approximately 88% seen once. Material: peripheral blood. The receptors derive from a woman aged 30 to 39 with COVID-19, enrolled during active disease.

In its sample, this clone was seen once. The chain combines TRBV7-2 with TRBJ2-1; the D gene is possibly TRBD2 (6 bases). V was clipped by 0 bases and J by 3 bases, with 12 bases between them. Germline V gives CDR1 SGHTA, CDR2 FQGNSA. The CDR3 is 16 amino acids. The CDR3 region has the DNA TGTGCCAGCAGCTTAGCAGTGGGTAGCGGCTACAATGAGCAGTTCTTC. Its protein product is CASSLAVGSGYNEQFF.

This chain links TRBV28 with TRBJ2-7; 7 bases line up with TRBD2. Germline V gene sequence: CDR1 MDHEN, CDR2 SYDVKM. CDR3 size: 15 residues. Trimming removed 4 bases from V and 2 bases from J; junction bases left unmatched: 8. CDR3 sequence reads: CASSSLIAGTYEQYV. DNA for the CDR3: TGTGCCAGCAGTTCCCTAATAGCGGGTACCTACGAGCAGTACGTC.

CDR3 DNA: TGTGCCAGCAGCTCCAATCTGGATCAAATTGACAGAAACAATGAGCAGTTCTTC. The encoded protein is CASSSNLDQIDRNNEQFF. The chain carries TRBV5-6 and TRBJ2-1, with D perhaps TRBD1 (5 bases). Deletions cut 3 bases from V and 5 bases from J, with 24 bases between. Germline loops: CDR1 SGHDT, CDR2 YYEEEE. The CDR3 is 18 amino acids.

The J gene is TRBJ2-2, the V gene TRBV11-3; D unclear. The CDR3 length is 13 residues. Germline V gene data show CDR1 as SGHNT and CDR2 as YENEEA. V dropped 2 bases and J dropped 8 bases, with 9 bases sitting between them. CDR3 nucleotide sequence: TGTGCCAGCAGCTTAATGGGCCTGGGGGAGCTGTTTTTT. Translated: CASSLMGLGELFF.

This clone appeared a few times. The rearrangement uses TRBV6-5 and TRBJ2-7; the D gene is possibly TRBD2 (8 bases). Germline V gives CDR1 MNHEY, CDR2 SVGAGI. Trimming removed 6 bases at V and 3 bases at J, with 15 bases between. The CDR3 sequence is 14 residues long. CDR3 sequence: CASRTGRGVYEQYF. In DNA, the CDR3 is TGTGCCAGCAGGACAGGGCGGGGGGTCTACGAGCAGTACTTC.

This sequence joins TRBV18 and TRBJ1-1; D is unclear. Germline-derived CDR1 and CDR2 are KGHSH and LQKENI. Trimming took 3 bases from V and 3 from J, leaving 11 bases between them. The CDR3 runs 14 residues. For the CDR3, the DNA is TGTGCCAGCTCACCGGTCGGTTCACACACTGAAGCTTTCTTT. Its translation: CASSPVGSHTEAFF. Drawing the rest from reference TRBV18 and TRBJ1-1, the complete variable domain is NAGVMQNPRHLVRRRGQEARLRCSPMKGHSHVYWYRQLPEEGLKFMVYLQKENIIDESGMPKERFSAEFPKEGPSILRIQQVVRGDSAAYFCASSPVGSHTEAFFGQGTRLTVV.

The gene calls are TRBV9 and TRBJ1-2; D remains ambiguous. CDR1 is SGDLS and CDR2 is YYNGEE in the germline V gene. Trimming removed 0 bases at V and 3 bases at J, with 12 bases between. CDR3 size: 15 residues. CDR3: CASSVDGRVDYGYTF. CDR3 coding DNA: TGTGCCAGCAGCGTAGATGGGAGAGTGGACTATGGCTACACCTTC.

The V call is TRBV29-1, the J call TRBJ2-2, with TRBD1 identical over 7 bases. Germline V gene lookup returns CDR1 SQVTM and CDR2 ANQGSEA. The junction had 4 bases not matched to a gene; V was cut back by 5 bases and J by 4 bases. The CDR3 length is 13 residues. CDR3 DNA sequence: TGCAGCGTTAAGAGGGGGCTCACCGGGGAGCTGTTTTTT. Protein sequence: CSVKRGLTGELFF.

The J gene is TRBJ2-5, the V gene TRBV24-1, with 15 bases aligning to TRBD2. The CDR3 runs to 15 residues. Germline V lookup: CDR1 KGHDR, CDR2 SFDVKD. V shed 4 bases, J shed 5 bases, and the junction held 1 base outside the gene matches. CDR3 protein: CATSEGTSGGETQYF. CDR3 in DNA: TGTGCCACCAGTGAGGGGACTAGCGGGGGGGAGACCCAGTACTTC.

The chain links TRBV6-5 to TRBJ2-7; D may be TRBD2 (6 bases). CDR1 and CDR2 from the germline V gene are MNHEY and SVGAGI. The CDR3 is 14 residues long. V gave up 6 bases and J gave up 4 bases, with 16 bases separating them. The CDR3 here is CASRPTGVGYEQYV. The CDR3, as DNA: TGTGCCAGCAGACCAACGGGGGTGGGTTACGAGCAGTACGTC.

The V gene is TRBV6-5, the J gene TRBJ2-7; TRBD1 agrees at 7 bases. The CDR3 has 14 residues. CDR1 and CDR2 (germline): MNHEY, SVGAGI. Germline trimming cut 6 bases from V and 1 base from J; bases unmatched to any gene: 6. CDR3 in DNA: TGTGCCAGCAGACCGGGACAGTGGTCCTACGAGCAGTACGTC. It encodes CASRPGQWSYEQYV.

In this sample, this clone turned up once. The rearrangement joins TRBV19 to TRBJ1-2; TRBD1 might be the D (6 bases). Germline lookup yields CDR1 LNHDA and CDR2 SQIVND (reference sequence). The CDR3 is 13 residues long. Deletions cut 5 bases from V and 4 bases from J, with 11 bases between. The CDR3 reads CASSPGDIYGYTF. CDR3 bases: TGTGCCAGTAGTCCAGGGGACATCTATGGCTACACCTTC.

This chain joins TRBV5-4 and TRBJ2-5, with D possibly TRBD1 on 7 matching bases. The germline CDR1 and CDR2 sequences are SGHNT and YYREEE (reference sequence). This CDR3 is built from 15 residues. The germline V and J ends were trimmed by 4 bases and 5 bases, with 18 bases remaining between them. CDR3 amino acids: CASSPEQGGTETQYF. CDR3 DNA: TGTGCCAGCAGCCCAGAGCAGGGGGGCACGGAGACCCAGTACTTC.

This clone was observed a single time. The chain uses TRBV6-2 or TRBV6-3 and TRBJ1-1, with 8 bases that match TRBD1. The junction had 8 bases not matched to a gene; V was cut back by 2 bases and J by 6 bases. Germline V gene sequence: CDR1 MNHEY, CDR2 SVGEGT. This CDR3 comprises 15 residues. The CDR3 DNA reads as TGTGCCAGCAGTTACCCCGCGGACAGGGTGTCTGAAGCTTTCTTT. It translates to CASSYPADRVSEAFF.

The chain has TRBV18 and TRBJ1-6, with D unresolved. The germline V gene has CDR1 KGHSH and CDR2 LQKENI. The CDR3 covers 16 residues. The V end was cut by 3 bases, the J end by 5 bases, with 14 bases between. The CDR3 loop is CASSPLPVADNSPLHF. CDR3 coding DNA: TGTGCCAGCTCACCCCTGCCGGTGGCGGATAATTCACCCCTCCACTTT.

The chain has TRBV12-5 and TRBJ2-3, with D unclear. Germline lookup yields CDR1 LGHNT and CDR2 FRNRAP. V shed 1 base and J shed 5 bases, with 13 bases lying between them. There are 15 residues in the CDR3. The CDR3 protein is CASGLGLVDRDTQYF. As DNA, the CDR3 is TGTGCTAGTGGTTTGGGGCTAGTCGACCGAGATACGCAGTATTTT.

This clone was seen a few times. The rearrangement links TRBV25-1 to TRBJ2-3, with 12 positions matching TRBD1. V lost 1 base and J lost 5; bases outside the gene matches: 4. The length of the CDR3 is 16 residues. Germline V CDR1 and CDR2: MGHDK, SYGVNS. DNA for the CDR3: TGTGCCAGCAGTGAATCCGGGACAGGGGGCAGAGATACGCAGTATTTT. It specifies CASSESGTGGRDTQYF.

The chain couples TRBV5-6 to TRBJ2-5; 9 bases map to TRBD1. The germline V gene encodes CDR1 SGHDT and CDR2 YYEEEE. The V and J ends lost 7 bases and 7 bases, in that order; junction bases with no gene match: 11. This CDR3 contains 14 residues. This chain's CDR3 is CASLQWDRDRTQYF. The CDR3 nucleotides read TGTGCCAGCCTACAGTGGGACAGGGACAGGACCCAGTACTTC.

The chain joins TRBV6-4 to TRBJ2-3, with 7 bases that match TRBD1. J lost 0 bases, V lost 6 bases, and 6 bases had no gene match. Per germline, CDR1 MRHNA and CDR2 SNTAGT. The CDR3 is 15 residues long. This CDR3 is CASSPGQTSTDTQYF. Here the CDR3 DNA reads TGTGCCAGCAGCCCGGGACAGACTAGCACAGATACGCAGTATTTT.

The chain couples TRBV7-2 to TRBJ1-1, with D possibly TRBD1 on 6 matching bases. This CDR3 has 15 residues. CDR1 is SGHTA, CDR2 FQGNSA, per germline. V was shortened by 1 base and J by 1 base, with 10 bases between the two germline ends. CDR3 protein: CASSLDRAWNTEAFF. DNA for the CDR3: TGTGCCAGCAGCTTAGACAGGGCTTGGAACACTGAAGCTTTCTTT.

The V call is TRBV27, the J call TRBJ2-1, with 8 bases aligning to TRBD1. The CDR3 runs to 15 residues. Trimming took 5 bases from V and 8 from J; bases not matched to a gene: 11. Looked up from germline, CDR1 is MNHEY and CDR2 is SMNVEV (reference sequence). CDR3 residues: CASSIPGQVPDEQFF. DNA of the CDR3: TGTGCCAGCAGTATACCGGGACAGGTCCCCGATGAGCAGTTCTTC.

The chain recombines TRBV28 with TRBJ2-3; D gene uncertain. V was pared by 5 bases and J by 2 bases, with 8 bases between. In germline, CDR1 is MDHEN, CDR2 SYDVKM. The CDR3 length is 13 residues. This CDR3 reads CASSPADTDTQYF. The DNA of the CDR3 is TGTGCCAGCAGTCCGGCGGACACAGATACGCAGTATTTT. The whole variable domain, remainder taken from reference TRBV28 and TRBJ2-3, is DVKVTQSSRYLVKRTGEKVFLECVQDMDHENMFWYRQDPGLGLRLIYFSYDVKMKEKGDIPEGYSVSREKKERFSLILESASTNQTSMYLCASSPADTDTQYFGPGTRLTVL.

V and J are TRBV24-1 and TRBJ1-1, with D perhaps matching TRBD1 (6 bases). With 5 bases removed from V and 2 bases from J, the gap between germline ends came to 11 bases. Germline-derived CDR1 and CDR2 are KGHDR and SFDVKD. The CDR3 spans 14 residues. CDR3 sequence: CATSGKTGNTEAFF. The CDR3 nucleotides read TGTGCCACCAGTGGCAAGACAGGTAACACTGAAGCTTTCTTT.

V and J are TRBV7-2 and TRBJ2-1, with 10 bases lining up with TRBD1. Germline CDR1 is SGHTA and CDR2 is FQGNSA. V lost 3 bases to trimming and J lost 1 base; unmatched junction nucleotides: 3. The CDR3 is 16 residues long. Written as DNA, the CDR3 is TGTGCCAGCAGCTTCCGGACAGGGGGTTCCTACAATGAGCAGTTCTTC. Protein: CASSFRTGGSYNEQFF.

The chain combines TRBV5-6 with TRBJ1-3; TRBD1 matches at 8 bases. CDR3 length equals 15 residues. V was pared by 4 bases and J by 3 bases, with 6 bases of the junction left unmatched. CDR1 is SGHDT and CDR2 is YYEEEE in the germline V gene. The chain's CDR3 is CASSAGTGLGNTIYF. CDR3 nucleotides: TGTGCCAGCAGCGCCGGGACAGGCCTTGGAAACACCATATATTTT.

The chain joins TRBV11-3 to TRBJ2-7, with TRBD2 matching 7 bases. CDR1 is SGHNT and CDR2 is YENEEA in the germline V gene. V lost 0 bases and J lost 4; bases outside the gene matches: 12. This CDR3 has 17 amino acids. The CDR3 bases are TGTGCCAGCAGCTTAGACTCGGGAGGTGCAGTTATATACGAGCAGTACTTC. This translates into CASSLDSGGAVIYEQYF. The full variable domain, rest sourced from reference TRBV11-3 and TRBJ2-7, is EAGVVQSPRYKIIEKKQPVAFWCNPISGHNTLYWYLQNLGQGPELLIRYENEEAVDDSQLPKDRFSAERLKGVDSTLKIQPAELGDSAVYLCASSLDSGGAVIYEQYFGPGTRLTVT.

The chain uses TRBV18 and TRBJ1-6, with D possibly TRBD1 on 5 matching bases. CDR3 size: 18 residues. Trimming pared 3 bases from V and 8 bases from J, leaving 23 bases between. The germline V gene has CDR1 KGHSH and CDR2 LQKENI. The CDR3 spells CASSPPSDSSRRDSPLHF. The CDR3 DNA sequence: TGTGCCAGCTCACCTCCATCCGACAGCTCTCGGAGGGATTCACCCCTCCACTTT.

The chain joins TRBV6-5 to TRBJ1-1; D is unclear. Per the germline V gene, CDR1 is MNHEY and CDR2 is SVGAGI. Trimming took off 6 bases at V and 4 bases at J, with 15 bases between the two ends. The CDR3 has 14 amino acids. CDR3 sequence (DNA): TGTGCCAGCAGCTCTGACGTGGCGGGCACTGAAGCTTTCTTT. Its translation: CASSSDVAGTEAFF.

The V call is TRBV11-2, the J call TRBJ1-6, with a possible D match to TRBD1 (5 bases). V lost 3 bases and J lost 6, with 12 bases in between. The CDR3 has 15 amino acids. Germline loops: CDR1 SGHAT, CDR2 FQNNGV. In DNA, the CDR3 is TGTGCCAGCAGCTTGCTTGGGCAGGGTAATTCACCCCTCCACTTT. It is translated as CASSLLGQGNSPLHF.